Below, 5 T cell receptor beta chains from the same sample are listed, as sequenced in a study of T cells expressing NK-cell markers. From the 5' RACE reads, TCRdb lists one entry per CDR3 protein and no DNA. This sample contains 150,000 to 200,000 distinct CDR3 sequences. The sequencing sample was made of blood T cells: a sorted CD56 or NKG2C T cell subset, CD4+ or CD8+ T cells, or bulk PBMC T cells (not recorded which). The source of these receptors is a man aged 18-69 years in good health.

V is TRBV6-1 and J is TRBJ2-5; TCRdb's D call of TRBD1 is untestable without DNA. The CDR3 spans 13 residues. Germline V lookup: CDR1 MNHNS, CDR2 SASEGT. The CDR3 protein is CASSPIEGETQYF.

The V gene is TRBV4-2, the J gene TRBJ2-1; without DNA, the TCRdb call of TRBD2 cannot be checked. Germline assignment: CDR1 LGHNA and CDR2 YNFKEQ. The CDR3 spans 15 residues. The CDR3 sequence is CASSQKEGQNNEQFF.

V usage is TRBV3-1 and J usage is TRBJ1-2; TCRdb indicates TRBD1, and absent DNA this call remains unverified. Looked up from germline, CDR1 is LGHDT and CDR2 is YNNKEL (reference sequence). This CDR3 is built from 15 residues. The CDR3 region is CASSHPRGINYGYTF.

The V call is TRBV11-1, the J call TRBJ2-5; checking the TCRdb D call of TRBD2 is not possible without DNA. Germline CDR1 and CDR2: SGHAT and FQDESV (reference sequence). The length of the CDR3 is 17 residues. CDR3 residues: CASSLVERGSFGETQYF.

The chain combines TRBV3-1 with TRBJ2-3; with no DNA, the TCRdb D assignment of TRBD1 cannot be verified. From germline, CDR1 is LGHDT and CDR2 YNNKEL (reference sequence). The CDR3 length is 17 residues. CDR3 loop: CASSQVSRGLSTDTQYF.